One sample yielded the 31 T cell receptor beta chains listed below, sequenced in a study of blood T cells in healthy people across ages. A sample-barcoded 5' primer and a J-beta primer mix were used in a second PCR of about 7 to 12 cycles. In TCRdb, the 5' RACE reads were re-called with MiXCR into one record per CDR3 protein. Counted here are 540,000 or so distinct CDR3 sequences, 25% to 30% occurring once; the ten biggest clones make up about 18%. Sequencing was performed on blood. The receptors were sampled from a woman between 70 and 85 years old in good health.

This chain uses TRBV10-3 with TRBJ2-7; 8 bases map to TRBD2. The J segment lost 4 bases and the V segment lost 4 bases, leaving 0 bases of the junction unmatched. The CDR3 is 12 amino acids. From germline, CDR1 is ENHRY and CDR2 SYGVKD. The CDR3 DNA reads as TGTGCCATCAGTGCGGGAGGGTACGAGCAGTACTTC. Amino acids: CAISAGGYEQYF.

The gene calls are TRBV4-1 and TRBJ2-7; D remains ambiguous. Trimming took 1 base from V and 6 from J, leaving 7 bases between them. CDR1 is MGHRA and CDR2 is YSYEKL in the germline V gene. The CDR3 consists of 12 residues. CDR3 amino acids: CASSQVLGEQYF. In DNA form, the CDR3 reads TGCGCCAGCAGCCAAGTCCTGGGCGAGCAGTACTTC.

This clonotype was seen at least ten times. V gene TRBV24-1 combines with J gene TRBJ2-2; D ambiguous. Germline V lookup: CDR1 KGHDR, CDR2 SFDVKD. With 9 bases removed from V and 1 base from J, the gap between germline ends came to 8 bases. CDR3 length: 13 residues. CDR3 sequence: CATFDGNTGELFF. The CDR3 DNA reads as TGTGCCACCTTTGACGGGAACACCGGGGAGCTGTTTTTT.

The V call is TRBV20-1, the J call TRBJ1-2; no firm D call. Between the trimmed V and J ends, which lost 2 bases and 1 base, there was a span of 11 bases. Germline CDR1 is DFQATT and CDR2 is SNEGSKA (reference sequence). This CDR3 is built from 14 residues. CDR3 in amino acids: CSARQAIVNYGYTF. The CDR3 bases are TGCAGTGCTAGACAGGCCATTGTTAACTATGGCTACACCTTC.

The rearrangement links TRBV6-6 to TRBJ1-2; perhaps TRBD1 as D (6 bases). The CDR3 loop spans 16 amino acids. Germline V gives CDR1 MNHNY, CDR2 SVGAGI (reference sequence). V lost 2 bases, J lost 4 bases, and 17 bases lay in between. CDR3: CASSYGGAKGTYGYTF. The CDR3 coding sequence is TGTGCCAGCAGTTACGGGGGGGCGAAGGGGACCTATGGCTACACCTTC.

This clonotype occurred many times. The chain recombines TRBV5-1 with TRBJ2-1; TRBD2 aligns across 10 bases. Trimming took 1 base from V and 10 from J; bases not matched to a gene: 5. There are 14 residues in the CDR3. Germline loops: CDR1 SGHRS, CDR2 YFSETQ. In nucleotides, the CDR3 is TGCGCCAGCAGCTTGAGCGGGGGGGCAAGGGAGCAGTTCTTC. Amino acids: CASSLSGGAREQFF.

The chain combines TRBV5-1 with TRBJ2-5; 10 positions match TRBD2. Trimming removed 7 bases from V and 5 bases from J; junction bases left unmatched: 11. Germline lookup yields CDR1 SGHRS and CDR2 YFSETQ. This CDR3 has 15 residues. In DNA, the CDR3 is TGCGCCAGCGGCTCTAGCGGGAGTGTCCGGGAGACCCAGTACTTC. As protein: CASGSSGSVRETQYF.

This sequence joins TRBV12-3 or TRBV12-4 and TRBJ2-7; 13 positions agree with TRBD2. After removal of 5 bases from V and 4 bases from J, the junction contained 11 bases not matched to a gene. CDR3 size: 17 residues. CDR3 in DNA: TGTGCCAGCAGTATGGGACTAGCGGGGAATTGGGGTTACGAGCAGTACTTC. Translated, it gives CASSMGLAGNWGYEQYF.

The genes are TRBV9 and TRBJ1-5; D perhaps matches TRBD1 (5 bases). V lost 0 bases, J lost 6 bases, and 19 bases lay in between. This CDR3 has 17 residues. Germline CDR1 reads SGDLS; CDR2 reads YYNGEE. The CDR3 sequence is CASSVAGAGGFAQPQHF. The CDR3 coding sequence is TGTGCCAGCAGCGTAGCCGGGGCTGGGGGTTTCGCTCAGCCCCAGCATTTT.

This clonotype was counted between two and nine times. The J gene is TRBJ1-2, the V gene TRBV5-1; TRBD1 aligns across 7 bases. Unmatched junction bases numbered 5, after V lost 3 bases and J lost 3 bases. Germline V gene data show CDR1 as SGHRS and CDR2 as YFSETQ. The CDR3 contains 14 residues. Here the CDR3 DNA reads TGCGCCAGCAGCTCCGGAGACAGGGACTATGGCTACACCTTC. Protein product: CASSSGDRDYGYTF.

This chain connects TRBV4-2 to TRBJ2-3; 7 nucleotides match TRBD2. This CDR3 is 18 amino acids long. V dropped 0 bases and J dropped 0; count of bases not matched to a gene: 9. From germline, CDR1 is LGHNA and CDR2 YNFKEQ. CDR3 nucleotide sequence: TGTGCCAGCAGCCAAGAACAAGGGCGGGGGTATAGCACAGATACGCAGTATTTT. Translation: CASSQEQGRGYSTDTQYF.

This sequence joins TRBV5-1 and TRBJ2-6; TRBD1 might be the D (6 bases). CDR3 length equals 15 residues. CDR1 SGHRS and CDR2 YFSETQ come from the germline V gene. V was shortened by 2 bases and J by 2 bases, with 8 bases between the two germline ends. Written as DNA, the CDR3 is TGCGCCAGCAGCTTCACAGGGACTGGGGCCAACGTCCTGACTTTC. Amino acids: CASSFTGTGANVLTF.

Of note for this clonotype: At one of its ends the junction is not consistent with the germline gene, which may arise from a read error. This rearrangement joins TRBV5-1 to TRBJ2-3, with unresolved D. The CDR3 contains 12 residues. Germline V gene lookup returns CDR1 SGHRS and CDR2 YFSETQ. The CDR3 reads CPSQNPPDTQYF. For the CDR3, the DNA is TGTCCCAGCCAAAATCCCCCCGATACGCAGTATTTT.

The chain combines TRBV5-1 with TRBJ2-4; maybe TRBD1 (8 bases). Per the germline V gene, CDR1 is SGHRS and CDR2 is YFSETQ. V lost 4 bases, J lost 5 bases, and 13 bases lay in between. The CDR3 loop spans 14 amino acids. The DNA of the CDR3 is TGCGCCAGCAGCAAAACAGGGGGGGAAAACATTCAGTACTTC. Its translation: CASSKTGGENIQYF.

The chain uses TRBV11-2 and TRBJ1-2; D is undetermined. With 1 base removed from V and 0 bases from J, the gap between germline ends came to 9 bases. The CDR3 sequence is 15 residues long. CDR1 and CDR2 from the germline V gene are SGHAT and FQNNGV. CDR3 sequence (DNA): TGTGCCAGCAGCTTAGGCGGCAGCCCTAACTATGGCTACACCTTC. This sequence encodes CASSLGGSPNYGYTF.

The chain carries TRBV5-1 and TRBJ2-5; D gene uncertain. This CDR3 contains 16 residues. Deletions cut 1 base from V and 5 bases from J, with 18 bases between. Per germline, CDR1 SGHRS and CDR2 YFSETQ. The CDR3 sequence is CASSLTVLGIAETQYF. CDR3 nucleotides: TGCGCCAGCAGCTTGACTGTCTTGGGGATTGCGGAGACCCAGTACTTC.

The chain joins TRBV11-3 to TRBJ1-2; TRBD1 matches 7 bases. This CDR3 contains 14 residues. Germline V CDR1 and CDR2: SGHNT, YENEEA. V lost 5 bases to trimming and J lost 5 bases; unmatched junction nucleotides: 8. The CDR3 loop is CASSATGAIYGYTF. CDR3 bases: TGTGCCAGCAGCGCTACAGGGGCGATATATGGCTACACCTTC.

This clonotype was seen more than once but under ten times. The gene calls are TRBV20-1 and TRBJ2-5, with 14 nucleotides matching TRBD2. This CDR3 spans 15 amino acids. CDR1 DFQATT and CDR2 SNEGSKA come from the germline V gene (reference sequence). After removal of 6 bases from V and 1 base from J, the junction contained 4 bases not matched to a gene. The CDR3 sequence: CSAGLAGGFQETQYF. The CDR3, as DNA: TGCAGTGCCGGACTAGCGGGGGGCTTCCAAGAGACCCAGTACTTC.

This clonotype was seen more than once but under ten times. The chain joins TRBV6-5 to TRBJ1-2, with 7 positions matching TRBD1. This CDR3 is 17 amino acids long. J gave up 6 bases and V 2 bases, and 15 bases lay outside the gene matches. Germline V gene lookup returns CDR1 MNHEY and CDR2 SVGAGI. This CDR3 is CASSYRGGGGATDGYTF. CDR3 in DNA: TGTGCCAGCAGTTACAGAGGGGGAGGGGGCGCAACGGATGGCTACACCTTC.

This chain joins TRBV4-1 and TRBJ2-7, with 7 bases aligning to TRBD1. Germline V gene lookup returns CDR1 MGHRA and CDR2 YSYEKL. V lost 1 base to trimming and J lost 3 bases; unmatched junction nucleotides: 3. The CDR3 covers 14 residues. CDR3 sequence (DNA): TGCGCCAGCAGCCAAGTACGACAGGGCTACGAGCAGTACTTC. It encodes CASSQVRQGYEQYF.

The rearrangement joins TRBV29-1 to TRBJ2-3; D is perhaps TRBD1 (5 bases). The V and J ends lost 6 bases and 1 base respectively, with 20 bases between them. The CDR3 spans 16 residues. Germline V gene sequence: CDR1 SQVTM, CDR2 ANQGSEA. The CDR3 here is CSVAPRVGDRTDTQYF. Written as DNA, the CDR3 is TGCAGCGTCGCCCCTCGGGTAGGGGATCGCACAGATACGCAGTATTTT.

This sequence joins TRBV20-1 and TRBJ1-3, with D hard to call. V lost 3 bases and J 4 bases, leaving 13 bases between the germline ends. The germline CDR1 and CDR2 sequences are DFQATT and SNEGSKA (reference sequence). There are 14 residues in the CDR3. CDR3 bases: TGCAGTGCTAGCCTGGGGTACCCCGGAAACACCATATATTTT. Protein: CSASLGYPGNTIYF.

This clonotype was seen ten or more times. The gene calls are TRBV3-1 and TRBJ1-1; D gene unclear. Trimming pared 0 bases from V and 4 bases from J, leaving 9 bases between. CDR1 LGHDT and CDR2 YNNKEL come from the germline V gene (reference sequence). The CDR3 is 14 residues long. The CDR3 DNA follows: TGTGCCAGCAGCCAAGAACAGTGGATCACTGAAGCTTTCTTT. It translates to CASSQEQWITEAFF. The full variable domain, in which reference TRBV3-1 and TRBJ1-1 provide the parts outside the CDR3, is DTAVSQTPKYLVTQMGNDKSIKCEQNLGHDTMYWYKQDSKKFLKIMFSYNNKELIINETVPNRFSPKSPDKAHLNLHINSLELGDSAVYFCASSQEQWITEAFFGQGTRLTVV.

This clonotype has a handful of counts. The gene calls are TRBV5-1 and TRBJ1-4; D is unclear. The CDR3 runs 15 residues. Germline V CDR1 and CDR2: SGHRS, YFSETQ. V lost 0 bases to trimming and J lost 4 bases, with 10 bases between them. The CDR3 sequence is CASSLVAGFNEKLFF. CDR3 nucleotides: TGCGCCAGCAGCTTGGTGGCAGGATTTAATGAAAAACTGTTTTTT.

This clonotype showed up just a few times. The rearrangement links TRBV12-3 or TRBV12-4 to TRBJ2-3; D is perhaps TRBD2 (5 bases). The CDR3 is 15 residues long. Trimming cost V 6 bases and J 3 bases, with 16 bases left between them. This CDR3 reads CASSLRAASTDTQYF. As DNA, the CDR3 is TGTGCCAGCAGCTTGAGGGCGGCCTCAACAGATACGCAGTATTTT.

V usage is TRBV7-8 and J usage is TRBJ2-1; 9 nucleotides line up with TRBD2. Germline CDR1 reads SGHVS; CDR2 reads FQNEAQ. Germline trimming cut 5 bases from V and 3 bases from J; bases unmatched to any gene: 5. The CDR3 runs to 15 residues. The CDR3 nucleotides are TGTGCCAGCAGCCCCCCGCGGGGGGGCTACAATGAGCAGTTCTTC. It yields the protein CASSPPRGGYNEQFF.

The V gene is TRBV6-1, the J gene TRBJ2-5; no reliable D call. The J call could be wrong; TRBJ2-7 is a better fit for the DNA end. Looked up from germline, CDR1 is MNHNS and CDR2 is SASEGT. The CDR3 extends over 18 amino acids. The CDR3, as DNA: TGTGCCAGCAGTGGATACCTCGCCGGTGGGGTTTTCTCCTACGAGCAGTACTTC. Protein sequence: CASSGYLAGGVFSYEQYF.

The CDR3 here is CASSLVQGIGLFF. CDR3 in DNA: TGCGCCAGCAGCTTGGTTCAGGGGATCGGGCTTTTCTTT. The V and J genes are TRBV5-1 and TRBJ1-1; D is possibly TRBD1 (6 bases). The CDR3 is 13 residues long. V lost 0 bases and J 13 bases, leaving 16 bases between the germline ends. Germline assignment: CDR1 SGHRS and CDR2 YFSETQ. The full variable domain, in which reference TRBV5-1 and TRBJ1-1 provide the parts outside the CDR3, is KAGVTQTPRYLIKTRGQQVTLSCSPISGHRSVSWYQQTPGQGLQFLFEYFSETQRNKGNFPGRFSGRQFSNSRSEMNVSTLELGDSALYLCASSLVQGIGLFFGQGTRLTVV.

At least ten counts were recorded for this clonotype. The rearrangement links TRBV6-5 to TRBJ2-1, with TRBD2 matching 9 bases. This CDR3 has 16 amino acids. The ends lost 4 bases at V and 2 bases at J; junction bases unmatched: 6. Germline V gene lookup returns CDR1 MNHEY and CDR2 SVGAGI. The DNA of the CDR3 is TGTGCCAGCAGTTCAGGAGCGGGGGGCGCCTACAATGAGCAGTTCTTC. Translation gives CASSSGAGGAYNEQFF.

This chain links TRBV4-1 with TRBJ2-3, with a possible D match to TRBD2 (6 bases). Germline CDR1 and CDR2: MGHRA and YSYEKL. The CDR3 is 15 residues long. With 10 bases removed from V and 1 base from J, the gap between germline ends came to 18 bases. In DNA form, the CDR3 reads TGCGCCACCGCTAGGCTGGGACTCGGCACAGATACGCAGTATTTT. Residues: CATARLGLGTDTQYF.

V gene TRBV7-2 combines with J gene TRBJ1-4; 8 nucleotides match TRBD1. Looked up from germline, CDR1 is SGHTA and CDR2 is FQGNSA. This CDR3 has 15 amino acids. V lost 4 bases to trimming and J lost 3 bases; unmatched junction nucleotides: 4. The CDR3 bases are TGTGCCAGCAGCTCCGACAGGGGACCTAATGAAAAACTGTTTTTT. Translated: CASSSDRGPNEKLFF.